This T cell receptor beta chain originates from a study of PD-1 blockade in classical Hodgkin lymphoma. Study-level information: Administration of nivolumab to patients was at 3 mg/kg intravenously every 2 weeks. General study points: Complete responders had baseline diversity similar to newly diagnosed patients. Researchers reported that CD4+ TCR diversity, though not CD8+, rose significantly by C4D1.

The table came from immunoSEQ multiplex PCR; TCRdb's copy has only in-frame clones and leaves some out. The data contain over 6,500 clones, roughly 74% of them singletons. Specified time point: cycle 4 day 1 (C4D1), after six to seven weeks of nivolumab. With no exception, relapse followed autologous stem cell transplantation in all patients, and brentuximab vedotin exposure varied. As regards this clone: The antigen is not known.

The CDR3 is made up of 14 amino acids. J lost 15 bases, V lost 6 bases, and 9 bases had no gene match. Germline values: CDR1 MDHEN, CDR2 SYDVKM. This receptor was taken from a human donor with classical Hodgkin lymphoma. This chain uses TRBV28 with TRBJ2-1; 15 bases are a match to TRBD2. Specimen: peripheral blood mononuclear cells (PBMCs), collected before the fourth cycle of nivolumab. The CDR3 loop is CASRTGLAGGSWFF. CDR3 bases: TGTGCCAGCAGAACCGGACTAGCGGGAGGGTCGTGGTTCTTC.